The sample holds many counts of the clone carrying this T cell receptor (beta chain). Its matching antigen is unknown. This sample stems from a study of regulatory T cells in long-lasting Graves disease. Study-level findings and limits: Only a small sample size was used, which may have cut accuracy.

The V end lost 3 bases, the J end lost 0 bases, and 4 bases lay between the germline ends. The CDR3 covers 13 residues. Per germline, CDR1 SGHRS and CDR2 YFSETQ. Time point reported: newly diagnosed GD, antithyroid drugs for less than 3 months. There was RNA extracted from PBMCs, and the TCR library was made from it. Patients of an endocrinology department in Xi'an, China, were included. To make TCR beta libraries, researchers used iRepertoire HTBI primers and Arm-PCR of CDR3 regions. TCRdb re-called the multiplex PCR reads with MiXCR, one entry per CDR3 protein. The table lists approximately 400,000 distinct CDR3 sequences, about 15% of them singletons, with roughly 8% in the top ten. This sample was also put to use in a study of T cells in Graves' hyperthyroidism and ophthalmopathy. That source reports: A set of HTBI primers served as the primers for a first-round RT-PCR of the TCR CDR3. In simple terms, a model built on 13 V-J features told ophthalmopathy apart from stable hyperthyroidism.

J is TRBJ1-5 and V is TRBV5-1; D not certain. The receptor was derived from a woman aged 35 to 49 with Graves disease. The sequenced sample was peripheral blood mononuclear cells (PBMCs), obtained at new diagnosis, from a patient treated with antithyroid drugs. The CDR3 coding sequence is TGCGCCAGCAGCTCCGATAGCAATCAGCCCCAGCATTTT. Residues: CASSSDSNQPQHF. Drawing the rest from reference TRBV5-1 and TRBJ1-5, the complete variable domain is KAGVTQTPRYLIKTRGQQVTLSCSPISGHRSVSWYQQTPGQGLQFLFEYFSETQRNKGNFPGRFSGRQFSNSRSEMNVSTLELGDSALYLCASSSDSNQPQHFGDGTRLSIL.